The rows below give T cell receptor beta chains drawn from one sample of a study of T cells after yellow fever vaccination. TCRdb fed the 5' RACE reads into MiXCR, producing one record per CDR3 protein. The table records about 73,000 distinct CDR3 sequences, approximately 8% of them present only once. Sequenced material: CD8+ T cells sorted from PBMCs, taken on the day of the yellow fever booster vaccination. Every receptor here comes from a man aged 25-45 years who received the YFV17D yellow fever vaccine. Both conserved end residues are part of each CDR3. D genes are given only for firm matches. Clone size is given for some rows only: seen once, a few or many times, or a class if the clone is expanded.

CDR3 DNA,CDR3 protein,clone size,V gene,D gene,J gene
TGTGCCAGCAGCTTAGGGCCAGGGGTGGAGTACGAGCAGTACTTC,CASSLGPGVEYEQYF,NA,TRBV7-9,NA,TRBJ2-7
TGTGCCAGCAGTCCGGGACAGGGGCTTTCTGAAGCTTTCTTT,CASSPGQGLSEAFF,few,TRBV12-3/TRBV12-4,TRBD1,TRBJ1-1
TGTGCCTGGAGTTCAGGGTCCGGGTCACCCCTCCACTTT,CAWSSGSGSPLHF,few,TRBV30,NA,TRBJ1-6
TGTGCCTCTAGCGTTTCCTACGAGCAGTACTTC,CASSVSYEQYF,many,TRBV6-6,NA,TRBJ2-7
TGCGCCAGCAGGAGAGCTCAGGGAAATCCCGGGGAGCTGTTTTTT,CASRRAQGNPGELFF,NA,TRBV23-1,NA,TRBJ2-2
TGTGCCAGCAACTCTAGCGGGAGCTCCTACGAGCAGTACTTC,CASNSSGSSYEQYF,NA,TRBV7-6,TRBD2,TRBJ2-7
TGCAGTGCTAGAGCCTTAGCGGGAGGGGGGTACAATGAGCAGTTCTTC,CSARALAGGGYNEQFF,few,TRBV20-1,TRBD2,TRBJ2-1
TGTGCCAGCAGTCAAGATCTGGGTAACTCTGGGGCCAACGTCCTGACTTTC,CASSQDLGNSGANVLTF,NA,TRBV6-1,NA,TRBJ2-6
TGTGCCAGCAGCGCCTATAGCGGTATTACCTACGAGCAGTACTTC,CASSAYSGITYEQYF,few,TRBV9,NA,TRBJ2-7
TGTGCCAGCAGCCAAGATCTCGATGTTTACACCGGGGAGCTGTTTTTT,CASSQDLDVYTGELFF,NA,TRBV3-1,NA,TRBJ2-2
TGCAGCGTTGGGGGGTCTTTGACGGAAAACTACAATGAGCAGTTCTTC,CSVGGSLTENYNEQFF,NA,TRBV29-1,NA,TRBJ2-1
TGTGCCAGCAGCCGGCGGTCGTTC,CASSRRSF,NA,TRBV7-2,NA,TRBJ2-1
TGTGCCTGGGCGGGGGTAGGGGCGAACACCGGGGAGCTGTTTTTT,CAWAGVGANTGELFF,NA,TRBV30,TRBD2,TRBJ2-2
TGTGCCAGCAGTTTAGCGGGAGGGCCGAGTGAGCAGTTCTTC,CASSLAGGPSEQFF,few,TRBV12-3/TRBV12-4,TRBD2,TRBJ2-1
TGTGCCAGCAGCAAACTACGGGAGGAGATCACAGATACGCAGTATTTT,CASSKLREEITDTQYF,NA,TRBV21-1,NA,TRBJ2-3
TGTGCCAGCAGCTTCGGGGACAGGGAGGACAATGAGCAGTTCTTC,CASSFGDREDNEQFF,NA,TRBV7-7,TRBD1,TRBJ2-1
TGCGCCACCGGGACTAGCGGGAGTGCCGGGGAGCTGTTTTTT,CATGTSGSAGELFF,many,TRBV10-2,TRBD2,TRBJ2-2
TGCAGCGTTGAGGAGGGATTAATAAATGGCTACACCTTC,CSVEEGLINGYTF,NA,TRBV29-1,NA,TRBJ1-2
TGCGCCAGCAGAGGCGTTTTAAGGGACGCAGATACGCAGTATTTT,CASRGVLRDADTQYF,many,TRBV5-1,NA,TRBJ2-3
TGTGCCAGCAGTTACGACGGGAGTTCTTACGAGCAGTACTTC,CASSYDGSSYEQYF,many,TRBV6-2/TRBV6-3,NA,TRBJ2-7
TGTGCCACCAGTGACATGGACCGCACCTACAATGAGCAGTTCTTC,CATSDMDRTYNEQFF,few,TRBV24-1,NA,TRBJ2-1
TGTGCCAGCAGTGAAACGGCTGACTACGAGCAGTACTTC,CASSETADYEQYF,NA,TRBV2,NA,TRBJ2-7
TGCGCCAGCAGCCAAGCCGGACAGGGTGATACTGAAGCTTTCTTT,CASSQAGQGDTEAFF,NA,TRBV4-1,TRBD1,TRBJ1-1
TGTGCCAGCAGCCAATTATATAGTCAGGGCGGAGATACGCAGTATTTT,CASSQLYSQGGDTQYF,NA,TRBV7-9,NA,TRBJ2-3
TGTGCCAGCAGTCCTCGACAGGGGTTATACGAGCAGTACTTC,CASSPRQGLYEQYF,many,TRBV12-3/TRBV12-4,TRBD1,TRBJ2-7
TGCGCCAGCAGCCAAGAGTCAGGGGCGGATACGCAGTATTTT,CASSQESGADTQYF,NA,TRBV4-3,NA,TRBJ2-3
TGTGCCAGCAGCTTAGTGGTGGGGCCGGGGCAGCCCCAGCATTTT,CASSLVVGPGQPQHF,few,TRBV7-2,NA,TRBJ1-5
TGTGCCAGCAGCCCGGGGACTAGCTACGAGACCCAGTACTTC,CASSPGTSYETQYF,many,TRBV5-5,TRBD2,TRBJ2-5
TGCAGTGCTAGTCTCGGCCACCGATACAATGAGCAGTTCTTC,CSASLGHRYNEQFF,many,TRBV20-1,NA,TRBJ2-1
TGTGCCTGGAGTAACAGTGACAATGAGCAGTTCTTC,CAWSNSDNEQFF,few,TRBV30,NA,TRBJ2-1
TGTGCCAGCAGTCAGGGACACGGACTCTACGAGCAGTACTTC,CASSQGHGLYEQYF,NA,TRBV27,NA,TRBJ2-7
TGTGCCAGCAGCCTTGGACAATCCCTCACAGATACGCAGTATTTT,CASSLGQSLTDTQYF,many,TRBV7-6,NA,TRBJ2-3
TGTGCCAGCAGTTCTACCGGACTAGCGGGAATGTATGAGCAGTTCTTC,CASSSTGLAGMYEQFF,NA,TRBV27,TRBD2,TRBJ2-1